This T cell receptor (beta chain) derives from a study of blood T cells in healthy people across ages. Study conclusions and caveats: More naive CD4+ cells and higher diversity were found in long-lived than in aged donors. Observed TCR beta diversity per million T cells went down as age went up. This fall followed a roughly linear course with age. Naive T cell percentage and TCR beta diversity correlated strongly.

Germline-derived CDR1 and CDR2 are LGHDT and YNNKEL (reference sequence). The ends were cut back, 4 bases at V and 8 bases at J, with 12 bases in the middle. The CDR3 is made up of 13 amino acids. For the second PCR, which ran for roughly 6 to 11 cycles, a sample-barcoded 5' primer and a J-beta primer mix were used. TCRdb independently ran MiXCR on the 5' RACE reads; one entry per CDR3 protein. The sample lists approximately 1,700,000 distinct CDR3 sequences; roughly two fifths were seen once. Isolation of PBMCs gave at least 6 million cells per sample. Remarks on this clonotype: The target antigen is unknown.

The receptor comes from a human donor in good health. V usage is TRBV3-1 and J usage is TRBJ2-1, with D possibly being TRBD2 (5 bases). The sample was blood. CDR3 bases: TGTGCCAGCAGCCGCCCAACTAGTCATGAGCAGTTCTTC. It translates to CASSRPTSHEQFF.